A single T cell receptor beta chain is shown here with its context. What it recognizes is unknown. These data originate in a study of CD8+CD57+ T cells in acquired aplastic anemia. Looking at the study overall: DNA from sorted CD4+ and CD8+ cells averaged around 3.2 ug. Reads per healthy sample averaged approximately 10 million (CD4+) and some 11 million (CD8+). General study findings and limits: CD8+ Simpson's diversity showed no significant patient-control difference. Patients and controls shared 25 to 30 CD8+ CDR3 sequences, which appeared highly expressed in patients and within their immunodominant clones.

The germline gives CDR1 SGHKS, CDR2 YYEKEE (reference sequence). The V and J ends lost 4 bases and 4 bases respectively, with 9 bases between them. The CDR3 loop spans 13 amino acids. According to the study, genomic DNA was the template for TCR beta VDJ and CDR3 profiling. From the reads, TCRdb called clonotypes with MiXCR, one entry per CDR3 protein. The profile shows roughly 150,000 distinct CDR3 sequences, roughly 40% of them singletons. The TCR was taken from a human donor in good health. The chain has TRBV5-5 and TRBJ1-5; no clear D. Sequenced sample: sorted CD4+, CD8+, or CD8+CD57+ T cells (not recorded which) from PBMCs. The CDR3 loop is CASSPAGNQPQHF. CDR3 DNA sequence: TGTGCCAGCAGCCCCGCCGGAAATCAGCCCCAGCATTTT.